These 23 T cell receptor beta chains were all obtained from the same sample, sequenced in a study of OX40 agonist ivuxolimab in advanced cancers. Libraries came from the immunoSEQ multiplex PCR assay. TCRdb took this table from immuneACCESS and kept in-frame rearrangements with V and J called. Such tables lack part of the clones; where checked against another copy, unresolved V genes explain under half of the gap, and the rest is unexplained. For this sample there are tens of thousands of clones; more than 75% appear just once. About 0.73% of the sample comes from the top ten. Source: CD4+ or CD8+ T cells sorted from blood, taken in a trial of the OX40 agonist ivuxolimab. These receptors were obtained from an adult with an advanced solid tumor such as melanoma, head and neck, liver or kidney cancer.

This rearrangement joins TRBV30 to TRBJ2-7; TRBD2 is a possible D gene (6 bases). The CDR3 runs 18 residues. Germline V gene lookup returns CDR1 GTSNPN and CDR2 SVGIG (reference sequence). Trimming stripped 0 bases from V and 0 bases from J, with 21 bases between. Here the CDR3 reads CAWSVRAGPPMASYEQYF. The CDR3 DNA reads TGTGCCTGGAGTGTAAGGGCGGGACCCCCCATGGCCTCCTACGAGCAGTACTTC.

The V call is TRBV9, the J call TRBJ2-3, with 7 bases fitting TRBD2. The CDR3 length is 17 residues. CDR1 and CDR2 (germline): SGDLS, YYNGEE. J gave up 0 bases and V 0 bases, and 7 bases lay outside the gene matches. This CDR3 reads CASSVGGGVPSTDTQYF. CDR3 nucleotide sequence: TGTGCCAGCAGCGTAGGTGGGGGGGTGCCCAGCACAGATACGCAGTATTTT.

The genes are TRBV11-2 and TRBJ2-5; TRBD1 is a possible D gene (6 bases). CDR3 length: 15 amino acids. Germline V lookup: CDR1 SGHAT, CDR2 FQNNGV. With 1 base removed from V and 5 bases from J, the gap between germline ends came to 14 bases. CDR3 residues: CASSLGGTTAETQYF. CDR3 bases: TGTGCCAGCAGCTTAGGGGGGACAACCGCGGAGACCCAGTACTTC.

The chain is built from TRBV18 and TRBJ2-1, with D possibly TRBD2 on 6 matching bases. Germline V gene sequence: CDR1 KGHSH, CDR2 LQKENI. The CDR3 is 16 residues long. Trimming stripped 4 bases from V and 3 bases from J, with 16 bases between. The CDR3: CASSRRESPFYNEQFF. CDR3 nucleotides: TGTGCCAGCTCACGGAGGGAGTCCCCCTTCTACAATGAGCAGTTCTTC.

This clone was seen only once. The rearrangement links TRBV11-3 to TRBJ2-6; perhaps TRBD1 as D (5 bases). The CDR3 covers 16 residues. The ends were cut back, 3 bases at V and 0 bases at J, with 9 bases in the middle. Germline V gives CDR1 SGHNT, CDR2 YENEEA. The chain's CDR3 is CASSFSGHSGANVLTF. For the CDR3, the DNA is TGTGCCAGCAGCTTTTCAGGGCACTCTGGGGCCAACGTCCTGACTTTC.

The rearrangement links TRBV7-2 to TRBJ1-6; D is possibly TRBD1 (5 bases). Germline assignment: CDR1 SGHTA and CDR2 FQGNSA. CDR3 length: 14 residues. Trimming removed 1 base from V and 10 bases from J, with 11 bases in between. CDR3 protein: CASSLGGARSPLHF. In nucleotides, the CDR3 is TGTGCCAGCAGCTTAGGGGGCGCTCGCTCACCCCTCCACTTT.

This clone was found a few times. The chain uses TRBV7-2 and TRBJ1-2, with 7 bases aligning to TRBD1. With 4 bases clipped from V and 2 bases from J, the junction kept 4 bases outside the gene matches. This CDR3 spans 14 amino acids. Germline V lookup: CDR1 SGHTA, CDR2 FQGNSA. Here the CDR3 reads CASSWGQPNYGYTF. The DNA for the CDR3 is TGTGCCAGCAGCTGGGGACAGCCCAACTATGGCTACACCTTC.

The chain recombines TRBV5-4 with TRBJ2-7; D is perhaps TRBD2 (6 bases). V was cut by 5 bases and J by 0 bases, with 12 bases left in between. Germline loops: CDR1 SGHNT, CDR2 YYREEE (reference sequence). The length of the CDR3 is 14 residues. The CDR3, as DNA: TGTGCCAGCAGTCGGGACTGGAACTCCTACGAGCAGTACTTC. Amino acids: CASSRDWNSYEQYF.

V is TRBV15 and J is TRBJ2-1; 9 bases map to TRBD2. Germline-derived CDR1 and CDR2 are LNHNV and YYDKDF (reference sequence). Trimming at V came to 4 bases and at J to 9 bases, leaving 7 bases not matched to a gene. This CDR3 is 14 amino acids long. Here the CDR3 reads CATSIPGLAVEQFF. The CDR3 nucleotides read TGTGCCACCAGCATTCCGGGACTAGCAGTTGAGCAGTTCTTC.

About this clone: The same CDR3 can be traced to other DNA sequences in this sample. J is TRBJ2-2 and V is TRBV19; D remains ambiguous. CDR3 length equals 14 residues. Germline values: CDR1 LNHDA, CDR2 SQIVND (reference sequence). Trimming stripped 4 bases from V and 0 bases from J, with 6 bases between. CDR3 bases: TGTGCCAGTAGTAGGGGAACGAACACCGGGGAGCTGTTTTTT. This gives the protein CASSRGTNTGELFF.

In this sample, this clone turned up once. This chain uses TRBV4-2 with TRBJ2-5, with D possibly being TRBD2 (5 bases). The germline CDR1 and CDR2 sequences are LGHNA and YNFKEQ. The length of the CDR3 is 17 residues. The V end was cut by 0 bases, the J end by 4 bases, with 18 bases between. This CDR3 reads CASSQEIWLAKVETQYF. DNA for the CDR3: TGTGCCAGCAGCCAAGAAATTTGGCTAGCAAAGGTAGAGACCCAGTACTTC.

This chain joins TRBV5-4 and TRBJ2-3; 12 positions agree with TRBD2. Germline V gives CDR1 SGHNT, CDR2 YYREEE (reference sequence). Unmatched junction bases numbered 3, after V lost 4 bases and J lost 3 bases. The CDR3 loop spans 15 amino acids. CDR3 amino acids: CASSRLAGETDTQYF. The CDR3 DNA follows: TGTGCCAGCAGCCGACTAGCGGGAGAGACAGATACGCAGTATTTT.

The gene calls are TRBV7-2 and TRBJ2-3; TRBD2 aligns across 8 bases. The V gene end was trimmed by 5 bases and the J gene end by 4 bases; junction bases not matched to a gene: 11. The CDR3 runs to 16 residues. Germline-derived CDR1 and CDR2 are SGHTA and FQGNSA. DNA for the CDR3: TGTGCCAGCAGCCCCCGGGGAGCGGGAGTCGCAGATACGCAGTATTTT. Protein sequence: CASSPRGAGVADTQYF.

The sample holds one count of this clone. The chain carries TRBV5-1 and TRBJ2-3; D is ambiguous. The germline V and J ends were trimmed by 0 bases and 6 bases, with 14 bases remaining between them. Per the germline V gene, CDR1 is SGHRS and CDR2 is YFSETQ. The CDR3 loop spans 15 amino acids. The CDR3 coding sequence is TGCGCCAGCAGCTTGGAGTGGGGTGGCCCGGATACGCAGTATTTT. The encoded protein is CASSLEWGGPDTQYF.

The chain recombines TRBV2 with TRBJ2-5, with 10 bases fitting TRBD1. Trimming took 7 bases from V and 2 from J; bases not matched to a gene: 4. The germline V gene encodes CDR1 SNHLY and CDR2 FYNNEI. This CDR3 is 14 amino acids long. This chain's CDR3 is CASNPDRGQETQYF. CDR3 bases: TGTGCCAGCAACCCGGACAGGGGGCAAGAGACCCAGTACTTC.

The chain has TRBV28 and TRBJ1-5; the D gene is possibly TRBD1 (5 bases). V lost 2 bases, J lost 6 bases, and 23 bases lay in between. The CDR3 runs 18 residues. Germline CDR1 and CDR2: MDHEN and SYDVKM. CDR3 sequence (DNA): TGTGCCAGCAGTTTAGTGGGAGACCGATGGGGGGACGGTCAGCCCCAGCATTTT. It yields the protein CASSLVGDRWGDGQPQHF.

The rearrangement joins TRBV4-2 to TRBJ2-7; either TRBD1 or TRBD2 may fit D (6 bases each). The germline CDR1 and CDR2 sequences are LGHNA and YNFKEQ. The CDR3 consists of 16 residues. V lost 0 bases and J 0 bases, leaving 12 bases between the germline ends. The CDR3 nucleotides are TGTGCCAGCAGCCAAGATATGGGGGGCTTCTCCTACGAGCAGTACTTC. Its translation: CASSQDMGGFSYEQYF.

The chain links TRBV7-9 to TRBJ2-1, with 11 bases aligning to TRBD1. The ends lost 3 bases at V and 9 bases at J; junction bases unmatched: 13. Per the germline V gene, CDR1 is SEHNR and CDR2 is FQNEAQ (reference sequence). The CDR3 is 17 amino acids. CDR3 sequence (DNA): TGTGCCAGCAGCTTCAGACCGGGACAGGGGGTCCTCAGTGAGCAGTTCTTC. The encoded protein is CASSFRPGQGVLSEQFF.

The chain is built from TRBV10-3 and TRBJ2-1; D remains ambiguous. Germline values: CDR1 ENHRY, CDR2 SYGVKD. Trimming left V 3 bases short and J 7 bases short, with 16 bases between. The CDR3 is 15 residues long. The CDR3 reads CAISDYEIRGNEQFF. Written as DNA, the CDR3 is TGTGCCATCAGTGACTATGAAATTAGAGGTAATGAGCAGTTCTTC.

V is TRBV19 and J is TRBJ2-7; D might be TRBD2 (5 bases). This CDR3 comprises 13 residues. The V gene's germline CDR1 is LNHDA and CDR2 SQIVND (reference sequence). Here the CDR3 DNA reads TGTGCGCTCCCCCGAGCGGAGTCCTACGAGCAGTACTTC. Translated, it gives CALPRAESYEQYF.

The table lists this clone with a count of one. The genes are TRBV29-1 and TRBJ2-5; TRBD1 matches 10 bases. Germline V lookup: CDR1 SQVTM, CDR2 ANQGSEA. The CDR3 contains 16 residues. V was clipped by 0 bases and J by 1 base; unmatched bases: 5. The chain's CDR3 is CSVEDTGTGAQETQYF. The DNA of the CDR3 is TGCAGCGTTGAAGATACCGGGACAGGGGCCCAAGAGACCCAGTACTTC.

This sequence joins TRBV5-4 and TRBJ2-3; perhaps TRBD2 as D (6 bases). V lost 5 bases to trimming and J lost 3 bases, with 19 bases between them. The CDR3 is 16 residues long. Germline-derived CDR1 and CDR2 are SGHNT and YYREEE (reference sequence). The DNA of the CDR3 is TGTGCCAGCAGGTCCCAGCTAGCGCCCGAAACAGATACGCAGTATTTT. Translation: CASRSQLAPETDTQYF.

In DNA, the CDR3 is TGTGCCAGCAGTGGGATAGCGGGAGCGAAACCTCTCTACGAGCAGTACTTC. This encodes CASSGIAGAKPLYEQYF. V gene TRBV6-1 combines with J gene TRBJ2-5; the match to TRBD2 covers 9 bases. The J call is uncertain, as TRBJ2-7 better fits the DNA end. The germline CDR1 and CDR2 sequences are MNHNS and SASEGT. The CDR3 consists of 17 residues.